The 30 T cell receptor beta chains below all came from one sample that was sequenced in a study of OX40 agonist ivuxolimab in advanced cancers. This table comes from immunoSEQ multiplex PCR, and its TCRdb copy is limited to in-frame clones, with some not included. The top ten hold 16% of the sample, which has tens of thousands of clones, roughly 87% seen once. This material consisted of CD4+ or CD8+ T cells sorted from blood, taken in a trial of the OX40 agonist ivuxolimab. These receptors were obtained from an adult with an advanced solid tumor such as melanoma, head and neck, liver or kidney cancer.

The rearrangement links TRBV10-2 to TRBJ2-1; D may be TRBD2 (5 bases). The V end was cut by 3 bases, the J end by 8 bases, with 14 bases between. The CDR3 has 14 amino acids. From germline, CDR1 is WSHSY and CDR2 SAAADI. The CDR3 coding sequence is TGCGCCAGCAGTGACGGCGGGTTTAGGTATGAGCAGTTCTTC. Translating it yields CASSDGGFRYEQFF.

As for this clone: The junction and the germline gene differ at one end; a read error may be behind it. Here the CDR3 reads CTSSLTGTGYNEQFF. CDR3 sequence (DNA): TGCACCAGCAGCTTGACAGGGACGGGCTACAATGAGCAGTTCTTC. The V gene is TRBV5-1, the J gene TRBJ2-1; 7 bases agree with TRBD1. CDR1 and CDR2 (germline): SGHRS, YFSETQ. The CDR3 consists of 15 residues.

Only one count was recorded for this clone. An end of the junction does not agree with germline; a read error may underlie this. The rearrangement uses TRBV4-2 and TRBJ2-1, with 11 bases matching TRBD2. Per the germline V gene, CDR1 is LGHNA and CDR2 is YNFKEQ. The CDR3 sequence is 16 residues long. CDR3 in amino acids: CASSLAGASGGNDQFF. CDR3 sequence (DNA): TGTGCCAGCAGCTTGGCTGGGGCTAGCGGGGGGAATGACCAGTTCTTC.

CDR3 sequence: CASSMDVRAAEGYTF. In DNA, the CDR3 is TGTGCCAGTAGTATGGATGTACGGGCTGCTGAGGGCTACACCTTC. The V call is TRBV19, the J call TRBJ1-2; no clear D. CDR1 and CDR2 (germline): LNHDA, SQIVND (reference sequence). The CDR3 runs to 15 residues. V lost 3 bases to trimming and J lost 8 bases, with 19 bases between them.

The count of this clone is one. The same CDR3 is also encoded by other DNA sequences in this sample. The chain links TRBV18 to TRBJ1-1; D is unresolved. Germline CDR1 and CDR2: KGHSH and LQKENI. V was trimmed by 3 bases and J by 2 bases, leaving 7 bases between them. The CDR3 is 13 amino acids. The CDR3 region has the DNA TGTGCCAGCTCACCCAGCCTCAACACTGAAGCTTTCTTT. It codes for CASSPSLNTEAFF.

A few counts support this clone. This chain uses TRBV18 with TRBJ2-7, with TRBD1 matching over 12 bases. This CDR3 has 15 residues. Germline CDR1 KGHSH, CDR2 LQKENI. V was pared by 3 bases and J by 4 bases, with 4 bases of the junction left unmatched. The CDR3 nucleotides read TGTGCCAGCTCACCGGGGACAGGGGGCATTTACGAGCAGTACTTC. Translating gives CASSPGTGGIYEQYF.

The rearrangement joins TRBV6-6 to TRBJ2-7; tentatively, D is TRBD2 (6 bases). V gave up 7 bases and J gave up 2 bases, with 9 bases separating them. This CDR3 is 12 amino acids long. Germline V lookup: CDR1 MNHNY, CDR2 SVGAGI (reference sequence). The CDR3 sequence is CASNWGAYEQYF. Written as DNA, the CDR3 is TGTGCCAGCAATTGGGGGGCCTACGAGCAGTACTTC.

The chain uses TRBV4-1 and TRBJ2-2, with 10 bases matching TRBD2. Germline values: CDR1 MGHRA, CDR2 YSYEKL. The junction had 3 bases not matched to a gene; V was cut back by 0 bases and J by 5 bases. The CDR3 has 16 residues. DNA for the CDR3: TGCGCCAGCAGCCAAGATGCTAGCGGGAGTACCGGGGAGCTGTTTTTT. Its translation: CASSQDASGSTGELFF.

The rearrangement links TRBV2 to TRBJ1-5; 8 bases fit TRBD1. The trim removed 7 bases at V and 0 bases at J, leaving 5 bases unmatched. CDR1 SNHLY and CDR2 FYNNEI come from the germline V gene. The CDR3 has 15 residues. CDR3 nucleotides: TGTGCCAGCAAAGTACAGGGGGGTAGCAATCAGCCCCAGCATTTT. Amino acids: CASKVQGGSNQPQHF.

This chain's CDR3 is CASSATRGRTEAFF. CDR3 nucleotides: TGTGCCAGCTCAGCAACCAGGGGGCGCACTGAAGCTTTCTTT. The chain uses TRBV18 and TRBJ1-1, with TRBD1 matching 8 bases. This CDR3 comprises 14 residues. Germline assignment: CDR1 KGHSH and CDR2 LQKENI. The V segment lost 5 bases and the J segment 4 bases; nucleotides outside the gene matches: 6.

The chain couples TRBV7-8 to TRBJ1-5; weak D call: TRBD1 (5 bases). The CDR3 is made up of 13 amino acids. V was trimmed by 6 bases and J by 3 bases, leaving 9 bases between them. CDR1 and CDR2 (germline): SGHVS, FQNEAQ. CDR3 amino acids: CASRRQNNQPQHF. The CDR3 DNA is TGTGCCAGCAGACGACAGAACAATCAGCCCCAGCATTTT.

This chain connects TRBV5-1 to TRBJ2-3; TRBD2 matches 7 bases. This CDR3 region has 17 residues. Germline V gives CDR1 SGHRS, CDR2 YFSETQ. V trimming: 0 bases; J trimming: 4 bases; junction bases outside the gene matches: 11. The DNA of the CDR3 is TGCGCCAGCAGCTTGGCGGTGTACGCGGGAGCCCCAGATACGCAGTATTTT. This codes for CASSLAVYAGAPDTQYF.

This clone was observed a handful of times. The chain has TRBV7-2 and TRBJ1-4, with 10 bases matching TRBD1. Germline V gene sequence: CDR1 SGHTA, CDR2 FQGNSA. This CDR3 region has 19 residues. Trimming at V came to 4 bases and at J to 4 bases, leaving 15 bases not matched to a gene. CDR3 DNA: TGTGCCAGCAGCTCTCCCTGGGGGACAGGGGCTTGGGGTAATGAAAAACTGTTTTTT. It codes for CASSSPWGTGAWGNEKLFF.

V is TRBV7-2 and J is TRBJ2-3; D is undetermined. This CDR3 has 15 residues. Trimming cost V 2 bases and J 2 bases, with 11 bases left between them. Germline CDR1 SGHTA, CDR2 FQGNSA. The CDR3 DNA reads TGTGCCAGCAGCTTACGGGTAATGGTCACAGATACGCAGTATTTT. It is translated as CASSLRVMVTDTQYF.

The genes are TRBV7-2 and TRBJ2-7; D possibly uses TRBD1 or TRBD2 (5 bases each). Deletions cut 2 bases from V and 2 bases from J, with 13 bases between. This CDR3 spans 15 amino acids. Germline V lookup: CDR1 SGHTA, CDR2 FQGNSA. The CDR3 loop reads CASSLKPGPTYEQYF. The CDR3 nucleotides read TGTGCCAGCAGCTTAAAGCCGGGACCGACCTACGAGCAGTACTTC.

This clone appeared a few times. The genes are TRBV9 and TRBJ2-3; D is possibly TRBD1 or TRBD2 (5 bases each). The CDR3 consists of 14 residues. Germline V gives CDR1 SGDLS, CDR2 YYNGEE. V lost 2 bases to trimming and J lost 6 bases, with 13 bases between them. In DNA, the CDR3 is TGTGCCAGCAGCGTTTTAGGCAGGGAGGATACGCAGTATTTT. Residues: CASSVLGREDTQYF.

The chain carries TRBV7-2 and TRBJ2-1; TRBD2 matches 10 bases. CDR1 is SGHTA and CDR2 is FQGNSA in the germline V gene. The CDR3 is 16 amino acids. V trimming: 1 base; J trimming: 5 bases; junction bases outside the gene matches: 5. For the CDR3, the DNA is TGTGCCAGCAGCTTAGGAATAGCGGGAGGAGACAATGAGCAGTTCTTC. It encodes CASSLGIAGGDNEQFF.

The gene calls are TRBV9 and TRBJ2-3; perhaps D is TRBD1 or TRBD2 (5 bases each). The germline CDR1 and CDR2 sequences are SGDLS and YYNGEE. Between the trimmed V and J ends, which lost 0 bases and 1 base, there was a span of 18 bases. The CDR3 extends over 18 amino acids. The CDR3, as DNA: TGTGCCAGCAGCGTAGGGGGCAGGATGAGGGTGGGCACAGATACGCAGTATTTT. Amino acids: CASSVGGRMRVGTDTQYF. Combining the CDR3 with reference TRBV9 and TRBJ2-3 gives the whole variable domain DSGVTQTPKHLITATGQRVTLRCSPRSGDLSVYWYQQSLDQGLQFLIQYYNGEERAKGNILERFSAQQFPDLHSELNLSSLELGDSALYFCASSVGGRMRVGTDTQYFGPGTRLTVL.

This chain links TRBV28 with TRBJ2-1; 10 positions match TRBD2. Germline-derived CDR1 and CDR2 are MDHEN and SYDVKM. The trim removed 7 bases at V and 7 bases at J, leaving 1 base unmatched. CDR3 length: 12 amino acids. CDR3: CASKLAGNEQFF. The CDR3 coding sequence is TGTGCCAGCAAACTAGCGGGAAATGAGCAGTTCTTC.

The J gene is TRBJ2-2, the V gene TRBV27, with 14 bases that match TRBD2. The CDR3 is made up of 15 amino acids. Germline assignment: CDR1 MNHEY and CDR2 SMNVEV (reference sequence). After removal of 5 bases from V and 7 bases from J, the junction contained 3 bases not matched to a gene. DNA of the CDR3: TGTGCCAGCAGTGAGGGGACTAGCGGGAGCGGGGAGCTGTTTTTT. This translates into CASSEGTSGSGELFF.

This chain links TRBV2 with TRBJ2-2; 7 bases fit TRBD2. With V trimmed by 3 bases and J by 3 bases, 4 bases remained unmatched. The germline gives CDR1 SNHLY, CDR2 FYNNEI. This CDR3 contains 15 residues. DNA for the CDR3: TGTGCCAGCAGTGACTGGACTAGATACACCGGGGAGCTGTTTTTT. It translates to CASSDWTRYTGELFF.

This clone has only a few counts. The gene calls are TRBV4-2 and TRBJ2-1, with 7 positions matching TRBD2. Unmatched junction bases numbered 9, after V lost 1 base and J lost 9 bases. CDR1 and CDR2 from the germline V gene are LGHNA and YNFKEQ. The CDR3 runs to 15 residues. The CDR3 DNA reads as TGTGCCAGCAGCCAAGTTAGAGGGAGGGCCACTGAGCAGTTCTTC. Its translation: CASSQVRGRATEQFF.

The genes are TRBV7-9 and TRBJ2-3; a weak D match, TRBD2 (5 bases). Germline V gives CDR1 SEHNR, CDR2 FQNEAQ (reference sequence). The CDR3 is made up of 17 amino acids. V was cut by 5 bases and J by 4 bases, with 22 bases left in between. In DNA, the CDR3 is TGTGCCAGCAGCCGTTGGCGAGCGGAAAGGGCCCCAGATACGCAGTATTTT. Translated: CASSRWRAERAPDTQYF.

The V gene is TRBV2, the J gene TRBJ2-2; 8 bases fit TRBD2. The CDR3 consists of 15 residues. The J segment lost 6 bases and the V segment lost 3 bases, leaving 6 bases of the junction unmatched. Germline lookup yields CDR1 SNHLY and CDR2 FYNNEI. CDR3 region: CASSEGTRVAGELFF. The CDR3 region has the DNA TGTGCCAGCAGTGAGGGGACTAGAGTAGCCGGGGAGCTGTTTTTT.

This chain links TRBV29-1 with TRBJ2-2; 7 bases are shared with TRBD1. Germline CDR1 is SQVTM and CDR2 is ANQGSEA. With V trimmed by 5 bases and J by 6 bases, 3 bases remained unmatched. The length of the CDR3 is 12 residues. The CDR3 is CSVKTGPGELFF. The CDR3 DNA is TGCAGCGTTAAGACAGGGCCCGGGGAGCTGTTTTTT.

This chain links TRBV2 with TRBJ2-4, with D tentatively TRBD1 or TRBD2 (5 bases each). Germline V gives CDR1 SNHLY, CDR2 FYNNEI. This CDR3 region has 16 residues. V lost 5 bases and J 3 bases, leaving 17 bases between the germline ends. CDR3 bases: TGTGCCAGCAGTCACATCGGGGACGGGCGCAAAAACATTCAGTACTTC. This sequence encodes CASSHIGDGRKNIQYF.

The chain has TRBV7-9 and TRBJ1-2; TRBD1 aligns across 10 bases. Unmatched junction bases numbered 11, after V lost 5 bases and J lost 8 bases. CDR3 size: 15 residues. The germline V gene has CDR1 SEHNR and CDR2 FQNEAQ (reference sequence). CDR3 residues: CASSRWDRGSPGYTF. CDR3 bases: TGTGCCAGCAGCCGCTGGGACAGGGGAAGTCCGGGCTACACCTTC.

The chain joins TRBV7-3 to TRBJ2-1; 7 bases are shared with TRBD2. CDR3 length: 16 amino acids. Germline V lookup: CDR1 SGHTA, CDR2 FQGTGA. V gave up 4 bases and J gave up 6 bases; unmatched junction bases: 12. The CDR3 here is CASSSNRGGSLNEQFF. The CDR3 coding sequence is TGTGCCAGCAGCTCCAATCGCGGCGGGAGTCTCAATGAGCAGTTCTTC.

This clone was detected only once. As DNA, the CDR3 is TGTGCCAGCAGCACAGGGGGGGCGAACACCGGGGAGCTGTTTTTT. Translated, it gives CASSTGGANTGELFF. The V gene is TRBV28, the J gene TRBJ2-2, with D perhaps TRBD1 (8 bases). The CDR3 extends over 15 amino acids. Germline lookup yields CDR1 MDHEN and CDR2 SYDVKM. Deletions cut 6 bases from V and 0 bases from J, with 11 bases between.

As for this clone: Its ends do not fully match the called genes, so a read error is possible. The V call is TRBV7-7, the J call TRBJ2-5; D remains ambiguous. TRBJ2-7 matches the DNA end more closely, so the J call is doubtful. The CDR3 has 12 residues. Germline CDR1 is SSHAT and CDR2 is FNYEAQ (reference sequence). This chain's CDR3 is CASSPNLYEQYF. The CDR3 DNA reads TGTGCTAGCAGCCCCAACCTATACGAGCAGTACTTC.